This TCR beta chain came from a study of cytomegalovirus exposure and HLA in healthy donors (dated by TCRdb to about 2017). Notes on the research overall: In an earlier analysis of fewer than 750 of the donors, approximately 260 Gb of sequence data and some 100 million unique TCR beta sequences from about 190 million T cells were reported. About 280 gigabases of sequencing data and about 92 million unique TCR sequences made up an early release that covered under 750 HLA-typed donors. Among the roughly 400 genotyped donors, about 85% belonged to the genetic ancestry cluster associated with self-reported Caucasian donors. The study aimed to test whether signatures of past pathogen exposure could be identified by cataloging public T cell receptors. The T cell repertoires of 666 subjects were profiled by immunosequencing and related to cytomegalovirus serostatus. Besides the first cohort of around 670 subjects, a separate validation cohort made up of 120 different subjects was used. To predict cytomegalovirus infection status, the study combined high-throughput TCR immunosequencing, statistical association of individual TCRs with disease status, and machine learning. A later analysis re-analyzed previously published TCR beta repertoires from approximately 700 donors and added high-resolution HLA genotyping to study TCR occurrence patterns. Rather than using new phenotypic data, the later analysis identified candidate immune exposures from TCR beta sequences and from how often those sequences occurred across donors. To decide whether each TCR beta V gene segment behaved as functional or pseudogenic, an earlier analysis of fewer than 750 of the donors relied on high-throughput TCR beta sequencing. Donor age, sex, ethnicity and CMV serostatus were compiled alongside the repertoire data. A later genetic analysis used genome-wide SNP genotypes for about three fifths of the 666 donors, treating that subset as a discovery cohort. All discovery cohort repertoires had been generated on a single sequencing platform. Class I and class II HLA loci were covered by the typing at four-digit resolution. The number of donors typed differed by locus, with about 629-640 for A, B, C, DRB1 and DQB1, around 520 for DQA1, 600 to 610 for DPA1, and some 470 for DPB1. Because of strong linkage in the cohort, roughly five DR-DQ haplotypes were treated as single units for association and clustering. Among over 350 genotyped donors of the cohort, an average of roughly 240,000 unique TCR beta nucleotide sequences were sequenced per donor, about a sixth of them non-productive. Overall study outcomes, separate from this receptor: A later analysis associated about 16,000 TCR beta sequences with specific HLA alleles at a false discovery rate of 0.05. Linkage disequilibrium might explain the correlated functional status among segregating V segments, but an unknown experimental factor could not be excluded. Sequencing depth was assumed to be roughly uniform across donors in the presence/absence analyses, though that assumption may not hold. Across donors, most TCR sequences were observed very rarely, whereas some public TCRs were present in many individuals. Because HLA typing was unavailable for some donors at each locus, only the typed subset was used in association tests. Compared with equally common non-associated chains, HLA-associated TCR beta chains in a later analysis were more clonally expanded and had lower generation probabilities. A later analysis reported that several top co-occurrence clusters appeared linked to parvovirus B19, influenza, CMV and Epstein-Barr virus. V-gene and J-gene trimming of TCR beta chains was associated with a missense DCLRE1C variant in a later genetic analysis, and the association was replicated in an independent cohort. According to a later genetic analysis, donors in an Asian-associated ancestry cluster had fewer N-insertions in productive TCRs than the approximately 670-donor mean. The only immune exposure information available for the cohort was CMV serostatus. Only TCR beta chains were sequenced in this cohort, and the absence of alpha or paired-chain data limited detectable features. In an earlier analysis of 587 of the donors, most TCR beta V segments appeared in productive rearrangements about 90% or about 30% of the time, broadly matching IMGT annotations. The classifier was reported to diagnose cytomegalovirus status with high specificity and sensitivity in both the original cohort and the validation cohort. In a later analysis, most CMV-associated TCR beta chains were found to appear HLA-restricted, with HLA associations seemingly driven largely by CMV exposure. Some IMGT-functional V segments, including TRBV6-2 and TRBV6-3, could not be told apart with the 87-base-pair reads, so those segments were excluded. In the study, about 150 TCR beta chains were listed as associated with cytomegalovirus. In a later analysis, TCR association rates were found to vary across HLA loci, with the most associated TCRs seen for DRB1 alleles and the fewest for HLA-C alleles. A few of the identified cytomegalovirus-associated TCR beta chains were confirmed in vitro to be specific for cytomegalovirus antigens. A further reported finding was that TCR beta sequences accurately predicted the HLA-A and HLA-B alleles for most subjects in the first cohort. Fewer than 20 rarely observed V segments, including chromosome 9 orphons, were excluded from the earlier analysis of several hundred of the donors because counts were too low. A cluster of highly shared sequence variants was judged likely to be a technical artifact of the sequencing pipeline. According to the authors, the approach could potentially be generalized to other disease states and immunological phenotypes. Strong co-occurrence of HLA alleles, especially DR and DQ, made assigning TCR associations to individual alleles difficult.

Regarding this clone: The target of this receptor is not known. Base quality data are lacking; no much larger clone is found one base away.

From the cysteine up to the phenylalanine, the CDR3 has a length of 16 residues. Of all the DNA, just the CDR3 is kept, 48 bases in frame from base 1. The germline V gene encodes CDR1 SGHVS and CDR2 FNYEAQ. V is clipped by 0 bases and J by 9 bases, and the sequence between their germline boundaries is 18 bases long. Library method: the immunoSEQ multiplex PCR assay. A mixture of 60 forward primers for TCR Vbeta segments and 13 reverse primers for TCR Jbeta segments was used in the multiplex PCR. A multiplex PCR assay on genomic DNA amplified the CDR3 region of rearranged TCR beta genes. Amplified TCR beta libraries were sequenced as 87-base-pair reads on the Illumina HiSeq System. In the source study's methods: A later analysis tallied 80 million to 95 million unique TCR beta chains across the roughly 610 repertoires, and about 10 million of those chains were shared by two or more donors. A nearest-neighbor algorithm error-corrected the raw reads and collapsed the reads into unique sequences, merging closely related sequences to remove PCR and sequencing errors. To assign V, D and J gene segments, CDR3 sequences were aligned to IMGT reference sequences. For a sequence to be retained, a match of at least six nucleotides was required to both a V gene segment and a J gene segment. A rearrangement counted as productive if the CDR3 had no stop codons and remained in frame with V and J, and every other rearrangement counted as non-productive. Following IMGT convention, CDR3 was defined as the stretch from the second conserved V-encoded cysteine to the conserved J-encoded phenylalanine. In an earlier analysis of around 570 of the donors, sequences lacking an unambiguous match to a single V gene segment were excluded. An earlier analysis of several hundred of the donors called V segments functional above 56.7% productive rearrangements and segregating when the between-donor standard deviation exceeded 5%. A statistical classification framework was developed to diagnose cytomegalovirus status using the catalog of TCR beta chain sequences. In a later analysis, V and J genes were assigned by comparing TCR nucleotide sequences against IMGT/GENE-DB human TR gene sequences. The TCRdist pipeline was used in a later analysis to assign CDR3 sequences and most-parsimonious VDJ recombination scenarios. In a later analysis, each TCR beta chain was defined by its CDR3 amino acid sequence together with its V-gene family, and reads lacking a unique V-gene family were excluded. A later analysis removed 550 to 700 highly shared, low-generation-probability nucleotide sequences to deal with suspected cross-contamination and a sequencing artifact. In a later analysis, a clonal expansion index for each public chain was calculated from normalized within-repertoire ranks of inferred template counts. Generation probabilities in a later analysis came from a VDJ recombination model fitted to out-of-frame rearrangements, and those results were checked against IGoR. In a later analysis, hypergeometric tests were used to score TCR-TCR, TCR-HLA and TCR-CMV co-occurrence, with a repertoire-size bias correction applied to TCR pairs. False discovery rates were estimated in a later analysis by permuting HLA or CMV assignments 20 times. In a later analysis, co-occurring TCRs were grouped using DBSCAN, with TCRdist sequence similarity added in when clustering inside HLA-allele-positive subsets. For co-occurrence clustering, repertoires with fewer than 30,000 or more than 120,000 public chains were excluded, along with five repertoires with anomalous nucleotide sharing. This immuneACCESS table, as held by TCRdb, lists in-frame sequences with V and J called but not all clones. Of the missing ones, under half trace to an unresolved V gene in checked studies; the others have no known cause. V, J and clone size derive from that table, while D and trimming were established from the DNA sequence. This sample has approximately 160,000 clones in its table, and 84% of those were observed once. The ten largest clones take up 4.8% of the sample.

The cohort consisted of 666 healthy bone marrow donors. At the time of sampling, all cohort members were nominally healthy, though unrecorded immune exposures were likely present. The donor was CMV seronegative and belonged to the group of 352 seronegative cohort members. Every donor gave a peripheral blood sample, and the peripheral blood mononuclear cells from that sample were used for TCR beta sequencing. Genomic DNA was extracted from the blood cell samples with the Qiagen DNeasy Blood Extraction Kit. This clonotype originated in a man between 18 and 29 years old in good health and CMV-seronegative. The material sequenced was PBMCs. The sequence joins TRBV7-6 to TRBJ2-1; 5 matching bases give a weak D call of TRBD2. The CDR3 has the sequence CASSLAGAEANREQFF. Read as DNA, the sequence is TGTGCCAGCAGCTTAGCGGGAGCGGAAGCAAATCGTGAGCAGTTCTTC. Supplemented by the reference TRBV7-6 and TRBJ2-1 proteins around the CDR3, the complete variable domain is GAGVSQSPRYKVTKRGQDVALRCDPISGHVSLYWYRQALGQGPEFLTYFNYEAQQDKSGLPNDRFSAERPEGSISTLTIQRTEQRDSAMYRCASSLAGAEANREQFFGPGTRLTVL.